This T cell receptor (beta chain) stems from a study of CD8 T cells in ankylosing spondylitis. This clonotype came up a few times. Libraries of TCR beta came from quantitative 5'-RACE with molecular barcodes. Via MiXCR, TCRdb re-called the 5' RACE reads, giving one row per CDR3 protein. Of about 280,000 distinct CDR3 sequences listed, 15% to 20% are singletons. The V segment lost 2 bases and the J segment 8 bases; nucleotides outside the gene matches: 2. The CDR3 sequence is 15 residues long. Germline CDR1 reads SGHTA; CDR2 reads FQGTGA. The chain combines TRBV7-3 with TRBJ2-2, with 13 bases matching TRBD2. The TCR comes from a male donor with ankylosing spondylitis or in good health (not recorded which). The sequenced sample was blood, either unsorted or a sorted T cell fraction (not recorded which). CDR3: CASSLGTSGAGELFF. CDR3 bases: TGTGCCAGCAGCTTAGGGACTAGCGGGGCTGGGGAGCTGTTTTTT.